This T cell receptor beta chain was retrieved from a study of cytomegalovirus exposure and HLA in healthy donors. Germline V gene sequence: CDR1 MNHNS, CDR2 SASEGT. The CDR3 covers 12 residues. The V and J ends lost 2 bases and 4 bases respectively, with 5 bases between them. Primers: 60 Vbeta forward and 13 Jbeta reverse. Sequencing was performed with immunoSEQ multiplex PCR; in TCRdb, only in-frame clones are kept and a portion is missing. The repertoire includes roughly 100,000 clones, 60% to 80% of them detected once, and about 2.8% sits in the top ten. This TCR came from a female donor in good health and CMV-seronegative. The chain links TRBV6-1 to TRBJ1-2, with D uncertain. Sequencing was done on a sample of PBMCs. The CDR3 spells CASSELSYGYTF. The CDR3 DNA reads as TGTGCCAGCAGTGAATTGAGCTATGGCTACACCTTC.